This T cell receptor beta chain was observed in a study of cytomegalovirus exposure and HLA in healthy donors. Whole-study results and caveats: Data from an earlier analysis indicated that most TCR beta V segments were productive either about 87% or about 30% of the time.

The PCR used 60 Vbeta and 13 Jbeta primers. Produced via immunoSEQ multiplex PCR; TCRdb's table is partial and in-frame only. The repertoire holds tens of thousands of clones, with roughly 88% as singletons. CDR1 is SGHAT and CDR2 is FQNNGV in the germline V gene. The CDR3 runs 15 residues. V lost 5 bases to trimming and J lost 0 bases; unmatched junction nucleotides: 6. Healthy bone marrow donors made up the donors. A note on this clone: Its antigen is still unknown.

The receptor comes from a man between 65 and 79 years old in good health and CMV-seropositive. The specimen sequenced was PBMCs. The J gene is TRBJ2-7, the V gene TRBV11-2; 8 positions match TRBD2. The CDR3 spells CASSMVSGNSYEQYF. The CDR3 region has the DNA TGTGCCAGCAGCATGGTTAGCGGGAACTCCTACGAGCAGTACTTC.